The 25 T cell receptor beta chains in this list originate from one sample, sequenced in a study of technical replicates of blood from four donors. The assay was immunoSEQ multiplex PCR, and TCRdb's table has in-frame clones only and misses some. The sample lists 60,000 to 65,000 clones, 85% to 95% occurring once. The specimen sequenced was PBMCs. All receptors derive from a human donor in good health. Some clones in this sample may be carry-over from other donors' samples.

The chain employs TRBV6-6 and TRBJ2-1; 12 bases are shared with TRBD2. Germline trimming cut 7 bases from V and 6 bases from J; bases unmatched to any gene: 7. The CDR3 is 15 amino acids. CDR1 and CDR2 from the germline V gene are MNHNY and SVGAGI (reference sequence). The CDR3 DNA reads TGTGCCAGCATCCTAGCGGGAGGGCGGGGCAATGAGCAGTTCTTC. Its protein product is CASILAGGRGNEQFF.

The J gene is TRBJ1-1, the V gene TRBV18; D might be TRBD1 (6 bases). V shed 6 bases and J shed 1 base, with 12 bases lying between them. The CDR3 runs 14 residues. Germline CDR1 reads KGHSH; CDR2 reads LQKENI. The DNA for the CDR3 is TGTGCCAGCTCCCCAAGACAGGAGAACACTGAAGCTTTCTTT. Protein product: CASSPRQENTEAFF. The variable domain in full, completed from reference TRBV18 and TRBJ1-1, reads NAGVMQNPRHLVRRRGQEARLRCSPMKGHSHVYWYRQLPEEGLKFMVYLQKENIIDESGMPKERFSAEFPKEGPSILRIQQVVRGDSAAYFCASSPRQENTEAFFGQGTRLTVV.

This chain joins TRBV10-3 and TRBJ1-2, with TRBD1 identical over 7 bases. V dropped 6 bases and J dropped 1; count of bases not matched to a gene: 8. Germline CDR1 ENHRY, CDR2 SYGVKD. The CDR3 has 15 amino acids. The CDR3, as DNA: TGTGCCATCAGAACGGGACAGTTTAATAACTATGGCTACACCTTC. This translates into CAIRTGQFNNYGYTF.

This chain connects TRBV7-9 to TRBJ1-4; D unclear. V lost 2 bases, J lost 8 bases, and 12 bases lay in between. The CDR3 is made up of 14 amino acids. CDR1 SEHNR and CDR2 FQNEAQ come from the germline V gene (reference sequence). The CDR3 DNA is TGTGCCAGCAGCTTAAGCGGGGTAGTGGAAAAACTGTTTTTT. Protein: CASSLSGVVEKLFF.

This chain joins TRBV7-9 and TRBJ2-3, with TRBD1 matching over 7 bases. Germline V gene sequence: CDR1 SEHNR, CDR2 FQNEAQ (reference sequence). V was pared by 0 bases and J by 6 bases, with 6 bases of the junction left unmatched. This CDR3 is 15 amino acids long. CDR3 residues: CASSLALTGMDTQYF. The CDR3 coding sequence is TGTGCCAGCAGCTTAGCCCTGACAGGGATGGATACGCAGTATTTT.

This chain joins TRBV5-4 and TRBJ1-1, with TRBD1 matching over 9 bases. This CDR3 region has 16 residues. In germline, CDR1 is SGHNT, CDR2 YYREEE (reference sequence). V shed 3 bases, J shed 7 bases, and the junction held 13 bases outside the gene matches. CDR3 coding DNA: TGTGCCAGCAGCTCCGGACAGGGGCCGTTTGGGGGTGAAGCTTTCTTT. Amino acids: CASSSGQGPFGGEAFF.

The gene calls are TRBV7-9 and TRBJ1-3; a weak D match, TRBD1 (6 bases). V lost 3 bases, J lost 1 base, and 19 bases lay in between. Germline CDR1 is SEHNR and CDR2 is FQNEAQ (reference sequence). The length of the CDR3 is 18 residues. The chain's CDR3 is CASSFLRDNFRSGNTIYF. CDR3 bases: TGTGCCAGCAGCTTCCTTCGGGACAACTTTCGATCTGGAAACACCATATATTTT.

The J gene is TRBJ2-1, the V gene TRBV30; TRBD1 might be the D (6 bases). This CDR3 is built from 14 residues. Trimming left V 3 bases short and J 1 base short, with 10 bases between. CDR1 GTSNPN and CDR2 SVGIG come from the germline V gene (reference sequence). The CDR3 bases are TGTGCCTGGAGCCAGGGGCGTTCCTACAATGAGCAGTTCTTC. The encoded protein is CAWSQGRSYNEQFF.

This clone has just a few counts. The CDR3 DNA reads TGCGCCAGCAGTGAGCGGGCAGGGGGCACCGGGGAGCTGTTTTTT. Its protein is CASSERAGGTGELFF. The chain is built from TRBV10-2 and TRBJ2-2, with TRBD1 identical over 7 bases. The junction had 4 bases not matched to a gene; V was cut back by 2 bases and J by 4 bases. The CDR3 sequence is 15 residues long. Looked up from germline, CDR1 is WSHSY and CDR2 is SAAADI.

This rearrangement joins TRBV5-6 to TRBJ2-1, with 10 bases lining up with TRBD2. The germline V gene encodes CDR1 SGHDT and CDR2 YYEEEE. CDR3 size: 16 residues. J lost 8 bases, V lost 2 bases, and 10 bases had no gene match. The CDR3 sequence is CASSFLSSGSWYEQFF. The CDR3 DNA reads TGTGCCAGCAGCTTTCTATCTAGCGGGAGTTGGTATGAGCAGTTCTTC. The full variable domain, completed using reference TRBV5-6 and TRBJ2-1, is DAGVTQSPTHLIKTRGQQVTLRCSPKSGHDTVSWYQQALGQGPQFIFQYYEEEERQRGNFPDRFSGHQFPNYSSELNVNALLLGDSALYLCASSFLSSGSWYEQFFGPGTRLTVL.

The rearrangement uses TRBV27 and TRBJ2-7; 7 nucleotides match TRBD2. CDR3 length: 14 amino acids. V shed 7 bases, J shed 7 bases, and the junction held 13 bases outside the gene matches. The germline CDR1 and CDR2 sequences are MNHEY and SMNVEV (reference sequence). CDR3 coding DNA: TGTGCCAGCAAAGGGGAGGGCTACAAAGTAGAGCAGTACTTC. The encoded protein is CASKGEGYKVEQYF.

CDR3 sequence: CASRGGANEKLFF. Here the CDR3 DNA reads TGTGCCAGTCGGGGTGGGGCTAATGAAAAACTGTTTTTT. V usage is TRBV27 and J usage is TRBJ1-4; D call uncertain. Trimming shortened V by 9 bases and J by 3 bases, and 11 bases separated the two germline ends. The CDR3 consists of 13 residues. Germline CDR1 MNHEY, CDR2 SMNVEV (reference sequence).

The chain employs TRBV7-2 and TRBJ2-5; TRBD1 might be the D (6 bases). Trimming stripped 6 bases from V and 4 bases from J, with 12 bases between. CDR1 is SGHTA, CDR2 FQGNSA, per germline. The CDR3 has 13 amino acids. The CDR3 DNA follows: TGTGCCAGCAGGGCAGGGGCGGGAGAGACCCAGTACTTC. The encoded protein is CASRAGAGETQYF.

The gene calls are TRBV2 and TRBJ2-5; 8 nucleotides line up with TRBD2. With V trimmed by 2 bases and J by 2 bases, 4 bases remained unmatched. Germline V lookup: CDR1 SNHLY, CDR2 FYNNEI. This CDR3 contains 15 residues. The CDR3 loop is CASSESSGHQETQYF. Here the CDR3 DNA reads TGTGCCAGCAGTGAATCTAGCGGGCATCAAGAGACCCAGTACTTC.

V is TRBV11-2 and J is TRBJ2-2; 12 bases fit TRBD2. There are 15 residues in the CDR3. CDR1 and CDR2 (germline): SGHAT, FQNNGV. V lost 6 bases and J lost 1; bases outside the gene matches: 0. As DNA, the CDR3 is TGTGCCAGCAGACTAGCGGGGGGGAACACCGGGGAGCTGTTTTTT. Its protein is CASRLAGGNTGELFF.

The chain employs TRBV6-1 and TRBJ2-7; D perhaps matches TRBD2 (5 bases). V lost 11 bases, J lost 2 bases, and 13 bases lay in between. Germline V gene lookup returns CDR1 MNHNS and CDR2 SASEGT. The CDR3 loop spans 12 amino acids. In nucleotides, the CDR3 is TGTGCCGAGGGCCTAGAGACCTACGAGCAGTACTTC. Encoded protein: CAEGLETYEQYF.

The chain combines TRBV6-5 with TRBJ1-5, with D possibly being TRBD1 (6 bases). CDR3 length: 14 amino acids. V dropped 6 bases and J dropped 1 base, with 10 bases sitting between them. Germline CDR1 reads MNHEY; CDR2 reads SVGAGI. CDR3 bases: TGTGCCAGCAGGACAGACAGGAGCAATCAGCCCCAGCATTTT. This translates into CASRTDRSNQPQHF.

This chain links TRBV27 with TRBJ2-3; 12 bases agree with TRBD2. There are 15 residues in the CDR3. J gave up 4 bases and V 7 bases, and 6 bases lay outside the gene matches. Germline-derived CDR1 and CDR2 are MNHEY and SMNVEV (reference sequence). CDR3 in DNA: TGTGCCAGCACAACTAGCGGGGGGCCCCCAGATACGCAGTATTTT. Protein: CASTTSGGPPDTQYF.

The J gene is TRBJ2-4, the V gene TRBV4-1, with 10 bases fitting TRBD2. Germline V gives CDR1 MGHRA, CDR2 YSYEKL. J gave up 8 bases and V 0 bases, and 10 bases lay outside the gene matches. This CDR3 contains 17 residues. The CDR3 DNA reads TGCGCCAGCAGCCAAGATCGGAGCGGGGGGGCTTGGGACATTCAGTACTTC. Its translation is CASSQDRSGGAWDIQYF.

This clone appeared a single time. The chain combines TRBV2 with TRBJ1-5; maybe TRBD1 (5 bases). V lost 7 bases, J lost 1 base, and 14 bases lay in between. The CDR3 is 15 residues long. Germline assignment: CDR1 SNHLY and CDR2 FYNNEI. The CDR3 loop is CASTPVGLSNQPQHF. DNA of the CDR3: TGTGCCAGCACCCCGGTGGGGCTCAGCAATCAGCCCCAGCATTTT.

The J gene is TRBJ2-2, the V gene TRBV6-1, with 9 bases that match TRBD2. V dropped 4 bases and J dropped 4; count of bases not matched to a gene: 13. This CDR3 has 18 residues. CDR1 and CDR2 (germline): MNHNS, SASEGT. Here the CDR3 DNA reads TGTGCCAGCAGTGGAACCGCGGGTCCTAGCGGGACCACCGGGGAGCTGTTTTTT. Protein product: CASSGTAGPSGTTGELFF.

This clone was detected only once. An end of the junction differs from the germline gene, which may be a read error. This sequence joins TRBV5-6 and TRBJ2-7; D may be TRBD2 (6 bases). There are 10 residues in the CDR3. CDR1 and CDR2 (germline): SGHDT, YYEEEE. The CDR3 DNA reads TGTGCCAGCAGCTTTTCAACTAGCTTCTTC. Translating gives CASSFSTSFF.

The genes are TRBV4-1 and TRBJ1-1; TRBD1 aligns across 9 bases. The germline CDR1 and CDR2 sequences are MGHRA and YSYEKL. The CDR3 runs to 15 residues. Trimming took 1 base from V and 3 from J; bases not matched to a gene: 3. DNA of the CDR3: TGCGCCAGCAGCCAAGGACAGGGGGGGTACACTGAAGCTTTCTTT. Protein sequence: CASSQGQGGYTEAFF.

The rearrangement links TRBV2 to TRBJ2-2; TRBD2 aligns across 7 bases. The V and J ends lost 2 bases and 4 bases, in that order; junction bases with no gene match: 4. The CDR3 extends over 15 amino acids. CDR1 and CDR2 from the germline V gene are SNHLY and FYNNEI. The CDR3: CASSEFTSATGELFF. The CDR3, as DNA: TGTGCCAGCAGTGAATTCACTAGCGCCACCGGGGAGCTGTTTTTT.

The CDR3 DNA reads TGCGCCAGCAGCCCTTGGGGGGGGGCCCTGGAGACCCAGTACTTC. Translating gives CASSPWGGALETQYF. The V gene is TRBV5-1, the J gene TRBJ2-5; D possibly corresponds to TRBD2 (7 bases). Germline V gene lookup returns CDR1 SGHRS and CDR2 YFSETQ. V lost 4 bases and J 5 bases, leaving 18 bases between the germline ends. CDR3 length: 15 amino acids.